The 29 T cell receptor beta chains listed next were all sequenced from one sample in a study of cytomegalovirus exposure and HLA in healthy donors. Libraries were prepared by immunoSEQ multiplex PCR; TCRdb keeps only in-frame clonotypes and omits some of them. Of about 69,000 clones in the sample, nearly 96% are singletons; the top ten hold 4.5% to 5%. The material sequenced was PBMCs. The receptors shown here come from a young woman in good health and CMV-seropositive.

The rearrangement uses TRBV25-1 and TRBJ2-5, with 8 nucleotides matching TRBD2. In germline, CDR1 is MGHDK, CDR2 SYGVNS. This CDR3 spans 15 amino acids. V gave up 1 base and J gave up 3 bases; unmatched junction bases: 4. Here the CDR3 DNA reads TGTGCCAGCAGTGAATCGGGGACTAGTAAAGAGACCCAGTACTTC. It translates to CASSESGTSKETQYF.

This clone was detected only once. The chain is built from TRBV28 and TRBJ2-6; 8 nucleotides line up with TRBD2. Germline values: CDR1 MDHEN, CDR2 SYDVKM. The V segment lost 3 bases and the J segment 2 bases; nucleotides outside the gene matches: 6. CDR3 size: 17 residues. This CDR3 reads CASSLGAGEAGANVLTF. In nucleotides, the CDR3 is TGTGCCAGCAGTTTGGGAGCGGGAGAGGCTGGGGCCAACGTCCTGACTTTC.

CDR3 nucleotide sequence: TGTGCCAGCAGCCCACAGGGGGCGCGGGCAGATACGCAGTATTTT. Translated, it gives CASSPQGARADTQYF. The chain has TRBV7-9 and TRBJ2-3; the match to TRBD1 covers 9 bases. After removal of 5 bases from V and 4 bases from J, the junction contained 7 bases not matched to a gene. This CDR3 is 15 amino acids long. Germline assignment: CDR1 SEHNR and CDR2 FQNEAQ (reference sequence). The full variable domain, completed using reference TRBV7-9 and TRBJ2-3, is DTGVSQNPRHKITKRGQNVTFRCDPISEHNRLYWYRQTLGQGPEFLTYFQNEAQLEKSRLLSDRFSAERPKGSFSTLEIQRTEQGDSAMYLCASSPQGARADTQYFGPGTRLTVL.

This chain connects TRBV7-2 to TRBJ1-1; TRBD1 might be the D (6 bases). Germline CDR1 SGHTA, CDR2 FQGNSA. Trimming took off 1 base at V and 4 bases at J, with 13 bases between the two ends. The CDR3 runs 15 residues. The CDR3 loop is CASSLGGGAPTEAFF. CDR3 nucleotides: TGTGCCAGCAGCTTAGGTGGGGGCGCACCCACTGAAGCTTTCTTT.

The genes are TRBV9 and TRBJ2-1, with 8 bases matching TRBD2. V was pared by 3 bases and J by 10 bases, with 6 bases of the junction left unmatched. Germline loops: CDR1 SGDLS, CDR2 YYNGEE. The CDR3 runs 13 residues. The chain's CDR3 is CASSAQLAEEQFF. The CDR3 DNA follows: TGTGCCAGCAGCGCCCAACTAGCGGAGGAGCAGTTCTTC.

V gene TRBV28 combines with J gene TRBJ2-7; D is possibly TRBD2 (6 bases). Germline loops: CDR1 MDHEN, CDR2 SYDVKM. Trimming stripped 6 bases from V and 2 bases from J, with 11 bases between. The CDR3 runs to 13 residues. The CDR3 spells CASSGRETYEQYF. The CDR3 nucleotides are TGTGCCAGCAGCGGGCGGGAAACCTACGAGCAGTACTTC.

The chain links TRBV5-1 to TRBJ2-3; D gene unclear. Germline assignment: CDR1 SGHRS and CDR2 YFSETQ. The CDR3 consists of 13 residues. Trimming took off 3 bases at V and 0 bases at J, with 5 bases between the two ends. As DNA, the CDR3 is TGCGCCAGCAGCTCCTTGAGCACAGATACGCAGTATTTT. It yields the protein CASSSLSTDTQYF.

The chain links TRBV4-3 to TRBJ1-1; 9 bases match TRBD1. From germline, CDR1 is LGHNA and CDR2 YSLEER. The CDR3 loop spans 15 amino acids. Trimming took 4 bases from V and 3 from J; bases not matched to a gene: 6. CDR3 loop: CASSRHRGRYTEAFF. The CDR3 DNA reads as TGCGCCAGCAGCCGACACAGGGGGCGGTACACTGAAGCTTTCTTT.

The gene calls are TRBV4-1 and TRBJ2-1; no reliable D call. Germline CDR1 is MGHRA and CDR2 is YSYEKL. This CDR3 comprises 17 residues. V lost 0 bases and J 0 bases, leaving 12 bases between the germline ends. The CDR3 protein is CASSQDSGTSSYNEQFF. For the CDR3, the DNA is TGCGCCAGCAGCCAAGATTCGGGTACATCCTCCTACAATGAGCAGTTCTTC.

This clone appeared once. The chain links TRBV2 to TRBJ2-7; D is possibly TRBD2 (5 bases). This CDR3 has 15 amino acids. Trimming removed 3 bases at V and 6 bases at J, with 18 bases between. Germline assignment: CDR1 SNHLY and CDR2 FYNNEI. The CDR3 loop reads CASSDWLAMNVEQYF. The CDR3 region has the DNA TGTGCCAGCAGTGACTGGCTAGCAATGAACGTCGAGCAGTACTTC.

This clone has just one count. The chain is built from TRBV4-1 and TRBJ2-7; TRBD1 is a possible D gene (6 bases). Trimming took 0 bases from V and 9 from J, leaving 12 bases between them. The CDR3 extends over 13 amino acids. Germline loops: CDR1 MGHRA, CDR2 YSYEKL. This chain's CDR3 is CASSQETGMGQYF. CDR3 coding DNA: TGCGCCAGCAGCCAAGAGACAGGCATGGGGCAGTACTTC.

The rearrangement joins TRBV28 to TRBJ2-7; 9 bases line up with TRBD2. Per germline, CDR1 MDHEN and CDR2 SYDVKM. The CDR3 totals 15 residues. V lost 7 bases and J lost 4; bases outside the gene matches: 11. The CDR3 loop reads CASTLTGAGGYEQYF. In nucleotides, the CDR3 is TGTGCCAGCACCTTAACTGGGGCGGGAGGGTACGAGCAGTACTTC.

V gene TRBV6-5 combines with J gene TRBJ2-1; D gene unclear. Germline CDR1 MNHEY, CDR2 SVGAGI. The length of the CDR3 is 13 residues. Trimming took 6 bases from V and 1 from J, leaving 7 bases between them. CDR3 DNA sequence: TGTGCCAGCAGCCATCGGTCCTACAATGAGCAGTTCTTC. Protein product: CASSHRSYNEQFF.

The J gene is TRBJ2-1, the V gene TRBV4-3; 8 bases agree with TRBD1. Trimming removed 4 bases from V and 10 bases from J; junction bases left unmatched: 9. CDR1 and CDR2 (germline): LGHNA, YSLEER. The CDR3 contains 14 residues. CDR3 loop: CASSRDRGLWEQFF. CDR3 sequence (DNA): TGCGCCAGCAGCCGCGACAGGGGTCTTTGGGAGCAGTTCTTC.

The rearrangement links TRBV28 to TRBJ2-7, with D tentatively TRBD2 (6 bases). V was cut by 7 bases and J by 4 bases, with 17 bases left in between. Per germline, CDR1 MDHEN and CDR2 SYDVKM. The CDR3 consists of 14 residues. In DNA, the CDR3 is TGTGCCAGCAACCTACGCTTGGCGGGATACGAGCAGTACTTC. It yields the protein CASNLRLAGYEQYF.

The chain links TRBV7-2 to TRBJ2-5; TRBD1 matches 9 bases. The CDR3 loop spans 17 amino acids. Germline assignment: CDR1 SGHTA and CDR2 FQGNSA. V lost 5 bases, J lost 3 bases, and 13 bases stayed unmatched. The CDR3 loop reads CASSTPRDRGREETQYF. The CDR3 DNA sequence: TGTGCCAGCAGCACACCCCGAGACAGGGGGAGAGAAGAGACCCAGTACTTC.

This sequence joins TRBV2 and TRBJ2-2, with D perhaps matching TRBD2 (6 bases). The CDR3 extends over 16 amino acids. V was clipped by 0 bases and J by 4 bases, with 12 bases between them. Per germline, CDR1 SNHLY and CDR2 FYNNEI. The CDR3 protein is CASSEAPTRPTGELFF. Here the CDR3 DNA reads TGTGCCAGCAGTGAAGCCCCGACTAGACCCACCGGGGAGCTGTTTTTT.

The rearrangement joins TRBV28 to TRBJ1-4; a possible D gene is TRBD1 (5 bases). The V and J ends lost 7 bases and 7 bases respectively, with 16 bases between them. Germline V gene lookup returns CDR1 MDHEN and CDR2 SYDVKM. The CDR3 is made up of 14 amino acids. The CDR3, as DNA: TGTGCCAGCACAACCGACAGAATAGCTGAAAAACTGTTTTTT. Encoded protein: CASTTDRIAEKLFF.

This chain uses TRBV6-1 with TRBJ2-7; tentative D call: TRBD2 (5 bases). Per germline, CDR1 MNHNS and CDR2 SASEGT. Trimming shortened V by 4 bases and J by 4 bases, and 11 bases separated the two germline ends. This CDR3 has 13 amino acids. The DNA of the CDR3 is TGTGCCAGCAGTGGAGGGAGTGGTTACGAGCAGTACTTC. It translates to CASSGGSGYEQYF.

The CDR3 DNA reads TGCGCCAGCAGCCAAGATTATTACAAAGAGACCCAGTACTTC. This translates into CASSQDYYKETQYF. The chain uses TRBV4-3 and TRBJ2-5; D unresolved. Per the germline V gene, CDR1 is LGHNA and CDR2 is YSLEER. The CDR3 has 14 residues. The ends were cut back, 0 bases at V and 3 bases at J, with 8 bases in the middle.

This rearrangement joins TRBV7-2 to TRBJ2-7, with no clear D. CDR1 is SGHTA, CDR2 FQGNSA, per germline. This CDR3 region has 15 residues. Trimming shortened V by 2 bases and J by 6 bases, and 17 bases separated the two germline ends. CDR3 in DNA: TGTGCCAGCAGCTTACACCTCGGCACCCTAGGCGAGCAGTACTTC. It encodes CASSLHLGTLGEQYF. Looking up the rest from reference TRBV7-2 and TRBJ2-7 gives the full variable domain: GAGVSQSPSNKVTEKGKDVELRCDPISGHTALYWYRQSLGQGLEFLIYFQGNSAPDKSGLPSDRFSAERTGGSVSTLTIQRTQQEDSAVYLCASSLHLGTLGEQYFGPGTRLTVT.

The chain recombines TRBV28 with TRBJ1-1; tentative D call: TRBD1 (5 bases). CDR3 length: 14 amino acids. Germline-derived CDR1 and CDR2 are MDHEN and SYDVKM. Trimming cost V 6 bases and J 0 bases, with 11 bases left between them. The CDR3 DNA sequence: TGTGCCAGCAGCTGGGGCGGGGTGAACACTGAAGCTTTCTTT. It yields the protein CASSWGGVNTEAFF.

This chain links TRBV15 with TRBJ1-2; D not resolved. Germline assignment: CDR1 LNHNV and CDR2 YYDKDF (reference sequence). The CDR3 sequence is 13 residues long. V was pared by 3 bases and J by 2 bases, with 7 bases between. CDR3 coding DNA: TGTGCCACCAGCAGCAGAGGGAACTATGGCTACACCTTC. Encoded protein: CATSSRGNYGYTF.

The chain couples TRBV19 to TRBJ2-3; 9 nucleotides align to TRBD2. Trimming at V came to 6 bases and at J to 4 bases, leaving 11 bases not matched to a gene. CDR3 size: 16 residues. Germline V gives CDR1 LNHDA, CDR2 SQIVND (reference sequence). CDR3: CASSEIAGEASDTQYF. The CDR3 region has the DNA TGTGCCAGTAGCGAGATAGCGGGAGAGGCGTCAGATACGCAGTATTTT.

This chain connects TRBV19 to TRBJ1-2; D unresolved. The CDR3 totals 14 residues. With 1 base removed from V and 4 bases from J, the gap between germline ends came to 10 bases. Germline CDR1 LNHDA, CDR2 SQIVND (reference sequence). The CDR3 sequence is CASSIGSRLYGYTF. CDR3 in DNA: TGTGCCAGTAGTATAGGTTCCAGGCTCTATGGCTACACCTTC.

The CDR3 here is CASSSGLFYEQYF. The CDR3 region has the DNA TGTGCCAGCAGCTCGGGACTATTCTACGAGCAGTACTTC. J is TRBJ2-7 and V is TRBV11-2; TRBD2 aligns across 7 bases. Germline CDR1 and CDR2: SGHAT and FQNNGV. The CDR3 has 13 residues. After removal of 4 bases from V and 3 bases from J, the junction contained 3 bases not matched to a gene.

The chain's CDR3 is CASSMGRGYEQYF. The CDR3 DNA reads TGTGCCAGTAGTATGGGCAGGGGATACGAGCAGTACTTC. This chain uses TRBV19 with TRBJ2-7; weak D call: TRBD1 (6 bases). Germline loops: CDR1 LNHDA, CDR2 SQIVND (reference sequence). This CDR3 is built from 13 residues. The V and J ends lost 3 bases and 4 bases respectively, with 10 bases between them.

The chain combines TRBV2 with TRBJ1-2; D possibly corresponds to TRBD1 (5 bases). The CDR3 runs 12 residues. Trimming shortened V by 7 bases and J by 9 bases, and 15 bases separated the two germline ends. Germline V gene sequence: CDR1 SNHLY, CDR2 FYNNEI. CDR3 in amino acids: CASMGRRLCYTF. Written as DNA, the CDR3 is TGTGCCAGCATGGGGCGGCGTTTGTGCTACACCTTC.

The CDR3 loop is CAWNRDGEGDTQYF. The CDR3 DNA reads as TGTGCCTGGAATCGGGATGGGGAAGGTGATACGCAGTATTTT. The chain carries TRBV30 and TRBJ2-3; weak D call: TRBD2 (5 bases). Germline V gives CDR1 GTSNPN, CDR2 SVGIG (reference sequence). This CDR3 has 14 amino acids. V was shortened by 4 bases and J by 6 bases, with 17 bases between the two germline ends.